This T cell receptor beta chain derives from a study of blood T cell repertoires in COVID-19. Generated by immunoSEQ multiplex PCR, the TCRdb table keeps only in-frame clones and is missing some. This sample has over 150,000 clones; less than 95% occur once, and the top ten carry 0.5% to 0.55%. Input material: peripheral blood. This sequence was found in a man in his fifties with acute or convalescent COVID-19.

CDR3 loop: CASSESPGGVTEAFF. The CDR3 nucleotides are TGCGCCAGCAGTGAGTCTCCAGGGGGAGTCACTGAAGCTTTCTTT. The V gene is TRBV10-1, the J gene TRBJ1-1, with 7 positions matching TRBD1. The CDR3 consists of 15 residues. With 0 bases clipped from V and 4 bases from J, the junction kept 5 bases outside the gene matches. Germline CDR1 is WNHNN and CDR2 is SYGVQD (reference sequence).